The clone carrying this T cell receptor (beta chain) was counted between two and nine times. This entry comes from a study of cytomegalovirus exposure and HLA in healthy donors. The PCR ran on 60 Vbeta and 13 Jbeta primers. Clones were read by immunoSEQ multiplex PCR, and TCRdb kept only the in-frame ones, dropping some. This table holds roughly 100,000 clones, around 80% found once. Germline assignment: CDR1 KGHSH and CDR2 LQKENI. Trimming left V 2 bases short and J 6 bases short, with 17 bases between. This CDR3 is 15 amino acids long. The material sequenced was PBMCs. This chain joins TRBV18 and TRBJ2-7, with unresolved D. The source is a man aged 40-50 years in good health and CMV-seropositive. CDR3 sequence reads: CASSPSSLVGREQYF. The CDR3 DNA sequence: TGTGCCAGCTCACCAAGCTCCCTAGTGGGTCGCGAGCAGTACTTC. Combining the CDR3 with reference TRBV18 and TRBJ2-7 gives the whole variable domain NAGVMQNPRHLVRRRGQEARLRCSPMKGHSHVYWYRQLPEEGLKFMVYLQKENIIDESGMPKERFSAEFPKEGPSILRIQQVVRGDSAAYFCASSPSSLVGREQYFGPGTRLTVT.